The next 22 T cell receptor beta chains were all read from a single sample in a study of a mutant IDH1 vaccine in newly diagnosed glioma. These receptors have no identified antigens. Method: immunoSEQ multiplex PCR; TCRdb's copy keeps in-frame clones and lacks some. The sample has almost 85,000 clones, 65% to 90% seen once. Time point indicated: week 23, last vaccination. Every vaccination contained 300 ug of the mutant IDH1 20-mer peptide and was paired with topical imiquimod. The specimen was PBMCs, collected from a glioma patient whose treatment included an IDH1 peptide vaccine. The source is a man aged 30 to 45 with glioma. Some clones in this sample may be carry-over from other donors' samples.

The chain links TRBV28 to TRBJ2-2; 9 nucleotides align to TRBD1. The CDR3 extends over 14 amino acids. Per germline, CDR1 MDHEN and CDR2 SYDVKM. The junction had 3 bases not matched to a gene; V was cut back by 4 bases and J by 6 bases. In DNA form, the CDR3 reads TGTGCCAGCAGTTACCGGGACAGGGCCGGGGAGCTGTTTTTT. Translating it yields CASSYRDRAGELFF.

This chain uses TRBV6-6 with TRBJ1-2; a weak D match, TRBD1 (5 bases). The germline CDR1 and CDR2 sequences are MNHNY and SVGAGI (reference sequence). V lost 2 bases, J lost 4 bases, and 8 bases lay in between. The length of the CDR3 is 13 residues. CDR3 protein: CASSYTGSYGYTF. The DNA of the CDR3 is TGTGCCAGCAGTTACACAGGTAGCTATGGCTACACCTTC.

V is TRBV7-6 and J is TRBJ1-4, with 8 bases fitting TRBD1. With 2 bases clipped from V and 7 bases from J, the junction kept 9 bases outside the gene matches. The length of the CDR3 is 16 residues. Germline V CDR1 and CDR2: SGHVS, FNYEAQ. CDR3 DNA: TGTGCCAGCAGCTTACTGCAGGACAGGGCGGGTGAAAAACTGTTTTTT. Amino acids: CASSLLQDRAGEKLFF.

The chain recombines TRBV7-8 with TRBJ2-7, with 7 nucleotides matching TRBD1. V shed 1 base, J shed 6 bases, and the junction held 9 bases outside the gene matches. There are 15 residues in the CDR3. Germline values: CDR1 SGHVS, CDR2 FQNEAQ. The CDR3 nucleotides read TGTGCCAGCAGCTTAGGGACAGGCGGTTTCCCCGAGCAGTACTTC. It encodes CASSLGTGGFPEQYF. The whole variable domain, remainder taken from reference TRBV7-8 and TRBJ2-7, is GAGVSQSPRYKVAKRGQDVALRCDPISGHVSLFWYQQALGQGPEFLTYFQNEAQLDKSGLPSDRFFAERPEGSVSTLKIQRTQQEDSAVYLCASSLGTGGFPEQYFGPGTRLTVT.

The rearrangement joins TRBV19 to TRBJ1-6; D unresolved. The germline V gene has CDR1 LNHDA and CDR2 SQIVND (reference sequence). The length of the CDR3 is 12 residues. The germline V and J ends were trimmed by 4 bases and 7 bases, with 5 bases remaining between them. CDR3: CASSTSNSPLHF. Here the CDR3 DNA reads TGTGCCAGTAGTACCTCGAATTCACCCCTCCACTTT. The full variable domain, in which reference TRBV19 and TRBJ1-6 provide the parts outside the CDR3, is DGGITQSPKYLFRKEGQNVTLSCEQNLNHDAMYWYRQDPGQGLRLIYYSQIVNDFQKGDIAEGYSVSREKKESFPLTVTSAQKNPTAFYLCASSTSNSPLHFGNGTRLTVT.

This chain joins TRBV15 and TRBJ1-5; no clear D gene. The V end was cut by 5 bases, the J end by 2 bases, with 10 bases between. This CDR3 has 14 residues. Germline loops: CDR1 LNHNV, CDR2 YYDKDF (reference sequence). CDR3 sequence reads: CATSGDGGNQPQHF. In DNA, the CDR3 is TGTGCCACCAGCGGGGATGGGGGCAATCAGCCCCAGCATTTT.

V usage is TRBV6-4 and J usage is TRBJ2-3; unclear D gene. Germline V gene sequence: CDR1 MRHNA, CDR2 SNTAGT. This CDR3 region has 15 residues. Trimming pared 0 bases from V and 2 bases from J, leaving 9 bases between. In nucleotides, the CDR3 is TGTGCCAGCAGTGACTCGGGTTCTCCCACAGATACGCAGTATTTT. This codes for CASSDSGSPTDTQYF.

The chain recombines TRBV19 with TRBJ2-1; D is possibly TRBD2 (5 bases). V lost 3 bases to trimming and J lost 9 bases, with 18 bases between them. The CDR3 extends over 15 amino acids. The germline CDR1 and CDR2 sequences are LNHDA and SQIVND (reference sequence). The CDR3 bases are TGTGCCAGTAGTATTGTTTTCCAGGAGGTTGGTGAGCAGTTCTTC. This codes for CASSIVFQEVGEQFF.

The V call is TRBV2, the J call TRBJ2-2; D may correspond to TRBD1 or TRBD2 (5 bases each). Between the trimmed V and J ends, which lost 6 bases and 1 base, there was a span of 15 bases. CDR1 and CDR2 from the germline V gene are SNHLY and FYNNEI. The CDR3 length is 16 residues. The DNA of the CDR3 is TGTGCCAGCAGGGGAAGAGGGGAGCTGAACACCGGGGAGCTGTTTTTT. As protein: CASRGRGELNTGELFF. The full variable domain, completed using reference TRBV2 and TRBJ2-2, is EPEVTQTPSHQVTQMGQEVILRCVPISNHLYFYWYRQILGQKVEFLVSFYNNEISEKSEIFDDQFSVERPDGSNFTLKIRSTKLEDSAMYFCASRGRGELNTGELFFGEGSRLTVL.

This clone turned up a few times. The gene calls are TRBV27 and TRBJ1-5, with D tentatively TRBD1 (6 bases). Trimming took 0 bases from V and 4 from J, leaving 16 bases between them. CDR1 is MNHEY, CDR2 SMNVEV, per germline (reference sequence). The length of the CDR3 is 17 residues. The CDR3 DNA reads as TGTGCCAGCAGTTTATCGGGGCAGGGGATAAGGAATCAGCCCCAGCATTTT. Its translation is CASSLSGQGIRNQPQHF.

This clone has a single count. The CDR3 bases are TGTGCCATCTCCCGGACAGGAGGAGAGACCCAGTACTTC. This sequence encodes CAISRTGGETQYF. J is TRBJ2-5 and V is TRBV6-5; 7 positions match TRBD1. This CDR3 has 13 amino acids. J gave up 4 bases and V 10 bases, and 9 bases lay outside the gene matches. Germline CDR1 MNHEY, CDR2 SVGAGI.

In DNA, the CDR3 is TGTGCCAGCAGCCGAACGTTCGGGACTAGACTTCATACGCAGTATTTT. Its translation: CASSRTFGTRLHTQYF. This chain joins TRBV7-2 and TRBJ2-3; 8 bases map to TRBD2. The CDR3 sequence is 16 residues long. From germline, CDR1 is SGHTA and CDR2 FQGNSA. V shed 5 bases, J shed 7 bases, and the junction held 14 bases outside the gene matches.

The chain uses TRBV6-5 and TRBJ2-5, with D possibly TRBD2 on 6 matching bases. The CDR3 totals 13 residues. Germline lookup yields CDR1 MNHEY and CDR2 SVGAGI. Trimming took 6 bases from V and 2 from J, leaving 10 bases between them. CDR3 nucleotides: TGTGCCAGCAGCCAGGGACTTCAAGAGACCCAGTACTTC. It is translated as CASSQGLQETQYF.

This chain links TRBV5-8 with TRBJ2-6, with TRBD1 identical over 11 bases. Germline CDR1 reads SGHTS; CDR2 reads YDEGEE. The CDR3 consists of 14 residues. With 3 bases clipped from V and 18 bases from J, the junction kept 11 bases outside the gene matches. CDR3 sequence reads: CASSSGQGETLRTF. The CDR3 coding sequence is TGTGCCAGCAGCTCGGGACAGGGGGAAACTCTGAGGACTTTC.

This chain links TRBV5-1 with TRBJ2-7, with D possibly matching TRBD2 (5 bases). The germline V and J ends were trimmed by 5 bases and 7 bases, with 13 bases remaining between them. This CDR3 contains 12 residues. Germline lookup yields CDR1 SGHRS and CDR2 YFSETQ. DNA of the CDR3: TGCGCCAGCAGGACTGCCGGCGGGGAGCAGTACTTC. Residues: CASRTAGGEQYF.

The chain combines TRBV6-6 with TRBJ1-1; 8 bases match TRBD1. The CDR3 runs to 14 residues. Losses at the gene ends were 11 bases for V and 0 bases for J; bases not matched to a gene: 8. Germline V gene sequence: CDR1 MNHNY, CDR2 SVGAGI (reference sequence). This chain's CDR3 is CAAGQALLNTEAFF. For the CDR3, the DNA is TGTGCCGCGGGACAGGCGCTTCTGAACACTGAAGCTTTCTTT.

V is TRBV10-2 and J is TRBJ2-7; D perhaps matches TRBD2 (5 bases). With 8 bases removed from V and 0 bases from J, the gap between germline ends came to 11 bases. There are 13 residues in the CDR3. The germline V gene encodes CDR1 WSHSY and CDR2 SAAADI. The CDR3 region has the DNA TGCGCCAGCCTGGGTACTAGCTCCTACGAGCAGTACTTC. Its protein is CASLGTSSYEQYF.

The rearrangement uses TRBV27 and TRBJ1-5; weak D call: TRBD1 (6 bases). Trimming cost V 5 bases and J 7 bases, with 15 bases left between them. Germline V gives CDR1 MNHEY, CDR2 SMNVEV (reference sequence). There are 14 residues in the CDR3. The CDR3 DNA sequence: TGTGCCAGCAGTCTAACAGGGTACGGGCAGCCCCAGCATTTT. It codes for CASSLTGYGQPQHF.

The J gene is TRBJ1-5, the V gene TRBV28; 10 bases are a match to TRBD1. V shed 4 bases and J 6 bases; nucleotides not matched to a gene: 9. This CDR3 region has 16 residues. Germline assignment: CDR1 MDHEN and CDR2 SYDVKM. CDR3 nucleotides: TGTGCCAGCAGTTCAACCGGGACAGGGGATCGTCAGCCCCAGCATTTT. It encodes CASSSTGTGDRQPQHF. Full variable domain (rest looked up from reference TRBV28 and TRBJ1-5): DVKVTQSSRYLVKRTGEKVFLECVQDMDHENMFWYRQDPGLGLRLIYFSYDVKMKEKGDIPEGYSVSREKKERFSLILESASTNQTSMYLCASSSTGTGDRQPQHFGDGTRLSIL.

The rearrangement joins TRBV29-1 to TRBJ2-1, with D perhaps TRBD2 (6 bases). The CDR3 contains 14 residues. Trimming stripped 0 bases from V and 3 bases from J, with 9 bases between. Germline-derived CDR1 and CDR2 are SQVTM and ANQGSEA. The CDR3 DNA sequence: TGCAGCGTTGAAGAGCGGGGAGGCTACAATGAGCAGTTCTTC. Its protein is CSVEERGGYNEQFF.

In DNA, the CDR3 is TGTGCCAGCAGCCCGGGACAGGGAAGGGAGCAGTACTTC. This codes for CASSPGQGREQYF. V and J are TRBV5-4 and TRBJ2-7; 9 bases are shared with TRBD1. Trimming removed 4 bases from V and 7 bases from J; junction bases left unmatched: 6. The length of the CDR3 is 13 residues. Germline lookup yields CDR1 SGHNT and CDR2 YYREEE (reference sequence).

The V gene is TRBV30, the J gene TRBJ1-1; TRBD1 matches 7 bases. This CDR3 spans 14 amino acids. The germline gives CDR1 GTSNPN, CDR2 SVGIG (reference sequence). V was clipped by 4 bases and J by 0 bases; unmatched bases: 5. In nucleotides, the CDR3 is TGTGCCTGGAAACGGACAGGTCTGAACACTGAAGCTTTCTTT. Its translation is CAWKRTGLNTEAFF.